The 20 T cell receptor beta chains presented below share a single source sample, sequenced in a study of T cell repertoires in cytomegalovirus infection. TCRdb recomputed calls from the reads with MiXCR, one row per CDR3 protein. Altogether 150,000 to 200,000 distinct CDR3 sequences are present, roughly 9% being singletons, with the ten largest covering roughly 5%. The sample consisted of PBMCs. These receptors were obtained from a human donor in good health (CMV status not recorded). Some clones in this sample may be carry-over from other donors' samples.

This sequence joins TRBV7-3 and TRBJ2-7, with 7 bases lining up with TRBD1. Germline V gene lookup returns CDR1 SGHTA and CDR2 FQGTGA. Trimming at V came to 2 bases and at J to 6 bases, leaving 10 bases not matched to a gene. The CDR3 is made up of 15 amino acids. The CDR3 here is CASSLPDRVKFEQYF. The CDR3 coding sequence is TGTGCCAGCAGCTTACCCGACAGGGTGAAGTTCGAGCAGTACTTC.

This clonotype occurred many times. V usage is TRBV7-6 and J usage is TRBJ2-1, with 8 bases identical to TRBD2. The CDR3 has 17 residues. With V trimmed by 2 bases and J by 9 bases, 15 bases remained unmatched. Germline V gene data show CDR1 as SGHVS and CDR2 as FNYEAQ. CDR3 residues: CASSLLGGSGIRGEQFF. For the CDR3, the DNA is TGTGCCAGCAGCTTACTTGGTGGTAGCGGGATCCGTGGTGAGCAGTTCTTC.

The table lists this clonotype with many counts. CDR3 sequence reads: CASCWDRVGEQYF. The CDR3 region has the DNA TGTGCCAGCTGCTGGGACAGGGTCGGCGAGCAGTACTTC. This rearrangement joins TRBV6-4 to TRBJ2-7; TRBD1 matches 9 bases. This CDR3 spans 13 amino acids. Per the germline V gene, CDR1 is MRHNA and CDR2 is SNTAGT. V lost 8 bases and J lost 6; bases outside the gene matches: 8.

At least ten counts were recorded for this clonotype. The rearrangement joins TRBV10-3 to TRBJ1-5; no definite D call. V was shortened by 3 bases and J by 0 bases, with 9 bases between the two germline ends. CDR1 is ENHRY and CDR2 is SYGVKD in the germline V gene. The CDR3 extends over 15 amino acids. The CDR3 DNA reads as TGTGCCATCAGTGAAAGCCAGAATAGCAATCAGCCCCAGCATTTT. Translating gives CAISESQNSNQPQHF.

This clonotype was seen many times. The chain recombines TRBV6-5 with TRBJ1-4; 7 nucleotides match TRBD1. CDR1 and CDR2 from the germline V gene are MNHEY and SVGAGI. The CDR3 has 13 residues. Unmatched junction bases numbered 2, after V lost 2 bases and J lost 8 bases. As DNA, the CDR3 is TGTGCCAGCAGTTACGAGGGACAGGAAAAACTGTTTTTT. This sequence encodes CASSYEGQEKLFF.

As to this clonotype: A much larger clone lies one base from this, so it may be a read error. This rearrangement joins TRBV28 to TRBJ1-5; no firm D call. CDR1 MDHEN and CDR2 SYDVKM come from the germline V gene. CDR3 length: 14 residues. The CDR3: CASEAAYSNRPQHF. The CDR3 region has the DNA TGTGCCAGCGAGGCAGCTTATAGCAATCGGCCCCAGCATTTT.

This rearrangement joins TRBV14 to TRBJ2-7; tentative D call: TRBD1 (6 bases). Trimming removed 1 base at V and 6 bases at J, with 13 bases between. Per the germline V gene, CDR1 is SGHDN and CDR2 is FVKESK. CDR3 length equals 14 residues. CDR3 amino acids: CASSQAGQRLEQYF. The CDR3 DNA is TGTGCCAGCAGCCAAGCGGGACAAAGGCTCGAGCAGTACTTC.

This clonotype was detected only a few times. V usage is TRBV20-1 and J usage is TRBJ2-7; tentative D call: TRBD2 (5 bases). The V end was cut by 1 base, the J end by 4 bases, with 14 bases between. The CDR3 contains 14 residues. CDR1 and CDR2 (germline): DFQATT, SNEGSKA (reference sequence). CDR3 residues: CSARGRTSFYEQYF. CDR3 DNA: TGCAGTGCTAGAGGAAGGACTTCTTTTTACGAGCAGTACTTC.

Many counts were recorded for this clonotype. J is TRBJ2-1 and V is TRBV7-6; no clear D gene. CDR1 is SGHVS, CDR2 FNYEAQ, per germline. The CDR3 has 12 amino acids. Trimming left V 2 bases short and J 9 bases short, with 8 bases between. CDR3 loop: CASSLNTVEQFF. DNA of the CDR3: TGTGCCAGCAGCTTAAATACGGTTGAGCAGTTCTTC.

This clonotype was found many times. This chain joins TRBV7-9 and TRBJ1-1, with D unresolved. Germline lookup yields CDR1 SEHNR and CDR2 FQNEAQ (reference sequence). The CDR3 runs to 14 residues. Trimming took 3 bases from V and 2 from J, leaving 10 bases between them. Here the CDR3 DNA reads TGTGCCAGCAGCTTCTTTCAGACTAACACTGAAGCTTTCTTT. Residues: CASSFFQTNTEAFF.

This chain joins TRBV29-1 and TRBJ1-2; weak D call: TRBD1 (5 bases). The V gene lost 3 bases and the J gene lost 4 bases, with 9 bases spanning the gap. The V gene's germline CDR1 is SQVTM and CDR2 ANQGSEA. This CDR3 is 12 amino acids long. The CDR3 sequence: CSVDQGLYGYTF. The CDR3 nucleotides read TGCAGCGTTGATCAGGGTCTCTATGGCTACACCTTC.

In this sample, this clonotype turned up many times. The CDR3 bases are TGTGCCAGCAGCTTATCACAGGGGGCGAGGACTGAAGCTTTCTTT. Residues: CASSLSQGARTEAFF. The chain joins TRBV7-2 to TRBJ1-1; 9 bases align to TRBD1. V gave up 2 bases and J gave up 5 bases; unmatched junction bases: 6. Germline V gene data show CDR1 as SGHTA and CDR2 as FQGNSA. The CDR3 loop spans 15 amino acids. Full variable domain (missing parts from reference TRBV7-2 and TRBJ1-1): GAGVSQSPSNKVTEKGKDVELRCDPISGHTALYWYRQSLGQGLEFLIYFQGNSAPDKSGLPSDRFSAERTGGSVSTLTIQRTQQEDSAVYLCASSLSQGARTEAFFGQGTRLTVV.

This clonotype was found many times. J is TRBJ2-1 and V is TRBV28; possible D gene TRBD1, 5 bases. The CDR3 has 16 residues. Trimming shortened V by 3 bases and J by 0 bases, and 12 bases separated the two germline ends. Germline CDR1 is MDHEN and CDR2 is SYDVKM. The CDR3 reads CASSFWGSSSYNEQFF. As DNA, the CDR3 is TGTGCCAGCAGTTTTTGGGGCTCTAGCTCCTACAATGAGCAGTTCTTC. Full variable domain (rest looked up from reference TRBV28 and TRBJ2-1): DVKVTQSSRYLVKRTGEKVFLECVQDMDHENMFWYRQDPGLGLRLIYFSYDVKMKEKGDIPEGYSVSREKKERFSLILESASTNQTSMYLCASSFWGSSSYNEQFFGPGTRLTVL.

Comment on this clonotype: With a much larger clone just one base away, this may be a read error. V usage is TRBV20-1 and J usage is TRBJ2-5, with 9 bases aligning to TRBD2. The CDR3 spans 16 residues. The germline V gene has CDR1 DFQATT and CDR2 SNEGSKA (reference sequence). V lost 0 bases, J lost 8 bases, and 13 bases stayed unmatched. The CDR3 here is CSARDTKTSGGDTQYF. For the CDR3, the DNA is TGCAGTGCTAGAGACACCAAGACTAGCGGAGGAGATACCCAGTACTTC.

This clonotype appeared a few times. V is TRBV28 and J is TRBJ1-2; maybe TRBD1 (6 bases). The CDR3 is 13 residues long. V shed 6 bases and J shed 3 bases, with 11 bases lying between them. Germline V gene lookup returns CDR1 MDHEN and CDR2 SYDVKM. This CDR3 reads CASRQGTDYGYTF. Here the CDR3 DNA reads TGTGCCAGCAGACAGGGAACAGACTATGGCTACACCTTC.

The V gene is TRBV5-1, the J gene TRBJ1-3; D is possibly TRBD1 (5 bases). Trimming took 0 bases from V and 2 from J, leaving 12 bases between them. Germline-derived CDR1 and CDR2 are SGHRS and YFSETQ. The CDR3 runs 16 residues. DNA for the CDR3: TGCGCCAGCAGCTTGGATCGACAGAACCCTGGAAACACCATATATTTT. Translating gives CASSLDRQNPGNTIYF.

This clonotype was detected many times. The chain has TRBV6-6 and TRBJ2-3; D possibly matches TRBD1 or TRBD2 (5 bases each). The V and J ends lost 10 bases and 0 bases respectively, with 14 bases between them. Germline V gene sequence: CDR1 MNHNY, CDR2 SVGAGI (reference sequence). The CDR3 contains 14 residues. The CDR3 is CATQRDGSTDTQYF. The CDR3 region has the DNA TGTGCCACCCAAAGGGACGGGAGCACAGATACGCAGTATTTT.

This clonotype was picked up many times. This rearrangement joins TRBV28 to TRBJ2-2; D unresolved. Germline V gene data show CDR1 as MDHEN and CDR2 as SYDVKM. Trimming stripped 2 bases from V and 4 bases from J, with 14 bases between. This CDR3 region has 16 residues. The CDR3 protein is CASSLRLQLGTGELFF. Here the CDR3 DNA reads TGTGCCAGCAGTTTAAGACTTCAATTGGGCACCGGGGAGCTGTTTTTT.

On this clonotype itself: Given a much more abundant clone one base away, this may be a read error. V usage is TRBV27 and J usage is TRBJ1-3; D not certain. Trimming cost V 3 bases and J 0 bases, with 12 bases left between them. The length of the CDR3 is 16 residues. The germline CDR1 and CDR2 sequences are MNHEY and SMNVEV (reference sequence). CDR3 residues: CASSFSSPNSGNTIYF. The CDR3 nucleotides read TGTGCCAGCAGTTTCAGCAGTCCCAACTCTGGAAACACCATATATTTT.

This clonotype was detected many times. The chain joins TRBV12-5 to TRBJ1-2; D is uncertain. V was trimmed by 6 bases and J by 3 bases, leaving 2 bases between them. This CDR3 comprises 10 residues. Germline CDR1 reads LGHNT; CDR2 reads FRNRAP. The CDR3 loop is CASGYYGYTF. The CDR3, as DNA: TGTGCTAGTGGCTACTATGGCTACACCTTC.